The present T cell receptor (beta chain) was sequenced within a study of blood T cell repertoires in COVID-19. V dropped 7 bases and J dropped 0; count of bases not matched to a gene: 4. The CDR3 consists of 14 residues. Germline V gene sequence: CDR1 GTSNPN, CDR2 SVGIG (reference sequence). TCRdb's copy holds only in-frame clones and misses some; the assay was immunoSEQ multiplex PCR. The sample holds some 300,000 clones, roughly 89% seen once. The source is a woman aged 40 to 50 who had recovered from COVID-19. The chain has TRBV30 and TRBJ1-1, with 11 positions matching TRBD1. The sequenced material came from PBMCs or T cells enriched from blood (not recorded which). DNA for the CDR3: TGTGCCTCTCGGACAGGGGGCTTGAACACTGAAGCTTTCTTT. Protein sequence: CASRTGGLNTEAFF.